The rows below give T cell receptor beta chains drawn from one sample of a study of T cell changes during pregnancy in multiple sclerosis. Clones were read by immunoSEQ multiplex PCR, and TCRdb kept only the in-frame ones, dropping some. Among 65,000 to 80,000 clones listed, approximately 90% were seen once. Sample: peripheral blood, taken in the third trimester of pregnancy. These receptors all stem from a female donor with multiple sclerosis, enrolled in a pregnancy study. Each CDR3 is given with its conserved first and last residue. The D gene is left open where the match is weak. Only some rows state a clone size, as once, few, many or a class for expanded clones.

v_gene: TRBV10-3
d_gene: TRBD2
abundance: once
j_gene: TRBJ2-7
CDR3nt: TGTGCCATTCGGGGGGGCTCAGGACGGGAGCAGTACTTC
CDR3aa: CAIRGGSGREQYF

v_gene: TRBV2
d_gene: NA
abundance: NA
j_gene: TRBJ2-7
CDR3nt: TGTGCCAGCATGGACAACTACGAGCAGTACTTC
CDR3aa: CASMDNYEQYF

v_gene: TRBV4-1
d_gene: TRBD1
abundance: NA
j_gene: TRBJ2-7
CDR3nt: TGCGCCAGCAGCCAAGAACAGGGGGCGGGCGAGCAGTACTTC
CDR3aa: CASSQEQGAGEQYF

v_gene: TRBV5-1
d_gene: TRBD1
abundance: NA
j_gene: TRBJ1-1
CDR3nt: TGCGCCAGCAGCTTGTCGCAGGGGGCTCTCGGAGCTTTCTTT
CDR3aa: CASSLSQGALGAFF

v_gene: TRBV4-2
d_gene: TRBD1
abundance: NA
j_gene: TRBJ2-2
CDR3nt: TGTGCCAGCAGCCAAGTCGGGGGACAGGGGAACACCGGGGAGCTGTTTTTT
CDR3aa: CASSQVGGQGNTGELFF

v_gene: TRBV6-1
d_gene: TRBD2
abundance: NA
j_gene: TRBJ2-7
CDR3nt: TGTGCCAGCAGTGGGGATAGCGGGGGTTACGAGCAGTACTTC
CDR3aa: CASSGDSGGYEQYF

v_gene: TRBV7-6
d_gene: TRBD2
abundance: NA
j_gene: TRBJ2-7
CDR3nt: TGTGCCAGCAGCATCAGGCAGGGCGGGAGTTACGAGCAGTACTTC
CDR3aa: CASSIRQGGSYEQYF

v_gene: TRBV5-1
d_gene: NA
abundance: NA
j_gene: TRBJ1-1
CDR3nt: TGCGCCAGCAGCTTGGGGCCCCCACAGGACACTGAAGCTTTCTTT
CDR3aa: CASSLGPPQDTEAFF

v_gene: TRBV10-3
d_gene: NA
abundance: NA
j_gene: TRBJ1-1
CDR3nt: TGTGCCATCAGTGATAACGGGGAGAACACTGAAGCTTTCTTT
CDR3aa: CAISDNGENTEAFF

v_gene: TRBV6-5
d_gene: NA
abundance: NA
j_gene: TRBJ1-1
CDR3nt: TGTGCCAGCAGTTACACTACGAACACTGAAGCTTTCTTT
CDR3aa: CASSYTTNTEAFF

v_gene: TRBV15
d_gene: TRBD1
abundance: few
j_gene: TRBJ2-5
CDR3nt: TGTGCCACCAGCACGAGGGGACAGGGGATCGAGACCCAGTACTTC
CDR3aa: CATSTRGQGIETQYF

v_gene: TRBV5-4
d_gene: TRBD1
abundance: NA
j_gene: TRBJ1-3
CDR3nt: TGTGCCAGCAGCTTAGGACAGGGTCCCTCTGGAAACACCATATATTTT
CDR3aa: CASSLGQGPSGNTIYF

v_gene: TRBV27
d_gene: TRBD1
abundance: NA
j_gene: TRBJ2-7
CDR3nt: TGTGCCAGCAGGCCGGGACAGGGTGGTCTCGAGCAGTACTTC
CDR3aa: CASRPGQGGLEQYF

v_gene: TRBV6-5
d_gene: NA
abundance: few
j_gene: TRBJ2-7
CDR3nt: TGTGCCAGCAGCGGACAGAACTACGAGCAGTACTTC
CDR3aa: CASSGQNYEQYF

v_gene: TRBV18
d_gene: TRBD2
abundance: NA
j_gene: TRBJ2-5
CDR3nt: TGTGCCAGCTCACCAGCTAGCGGTGAACAAGAGACCCAGTACTTC
CDR3aa: CASSPASGEQETQYF

v_gene: TRBV7-9
d_gene: TRBD1
abundance: once
j_gene: TRBJ1-2
CDR3nt: TGTGCCAGCAGCTTTCGACAGGGAAAAGGGTATGGCTACACCTTC
CDR3aa: CASSFRQGKGYGYTF

v_gene: TRBV4-2
d_gene: NA
abundance: NA
j_gene: TRBJ1-3
CDR3nt: TGTGCCAGCAGCCAAGAAGACGGGAATGGAAACACCATATATTTT
CDR3aa: CASSQEDGNGNTIYF

v_gene: TRBV18
d_gene: NA
abundance: NA
j_gene: TRBJ2-5
CDR3nt: TGTGCCAGCTCACCACTAGCCCAAGAGACCCAGTACTTC
CDR3aa: CASSPLAQETQYF

v_gene: TRBV7-8
d_gene: NA
abundance: NA
j_gene: TRBJ2-2
CDR3nt: TGTGCCAGCAGCGCAAGACAGGGAGGTAGCGGGGAGCTGTTTTTT
CDR3aa: CASSARQGGSGELFF

v_gene: TRBV5-5
d_gene: NA
abundance: NA
j_gene: TRBJ2-7
CDR3nt: TGTGCCAGCAGCTTGGCCGGGACTGCTTACGAGCAGTACTTC
CDR3aa: CASSLAGTAYEQYF

v_gene: TRBV9
d_gene: TRBD2
abundance: NA
j_gene: TRBJ2-1
CDR3nt: TGTGCCAGCAGCGTAGCGGGGGGACCCAATGAGCAGTTCTTC
CDR3aa: CASSVAGGPNEQFF

v_gene: TRBV7-6
d_gene: TRBD2
abundance: NA
j_gene: TRBJ2-1
CDR3nt: TGTGCCAGCACCAAATCCGGGACTAGCATCAATGAGCAGTTCTTC
CDR3aa: CASTKSGTSINEQFF

v_gene: TRBV6-5
d_gene: TRBD1
abundance: NA
j_gene: TRBJ1-2
CDR3nt: TGTGCCAGCAGGGGACAGGGCTATGGCTACACCTTC
CDR3aa: CASRGQGYGYTF

v_gene: TRBV30
d_gene: NA
abundance: NA
j_gene: TRBJ2-5
CDR3nt: TGTGCCTGGAGTGTAGTGGCAACCCAGCAGTACTTC
CDR3aa: CAWSVVATQQYF

v_gene: TRBV19
d_gene: TRBD1
abundance: NA
j_gene: TRBJ2-7
CDR3nt: TGTGCCAGTAGTACGGAAGGGACAGGGGCCTCTGGCGAGCAGTACTTC
CDR3aa: CASSTEGTGASGEQYF

v_gene: TRBV30
d_gene: TRBD2
abundance: NA
j_gene: TRBJ2-1
CDR3nt: TGTGCTTTCCGGGCTAGCGGGTTTGTAGGAGAGCAGTTCTTC
CDR3aa: CAFRASGFVGEQFF

v_gene: TRBV6-5
d_gene: NA
abundance: NA
j_gene: TRBJ1-2
CDR3nt: TGTGCCAGCAGCTTTGGGATCCGGGAGAGCTTC
CDR3aa: CASSFGIRESF

v_gene: TRBV2
d_gene: TRBD2
abundance: NA
j_gene: TRBJ2-1
CDR3nt: TGTGCCAGCGGTGGCGGGAGTAGCACCTACAATGAGCAGTTCTTC
CDR3aa: CASGGGSSTYNEQFF

v_gene: TRBV10-1
d_gene: NA
abundance: NA
j_gene: TRBJ2-7
CDR3nt: TGCGCCAGCAGTGAGGCGGGGTCCGGCATGGGGGAGCAGTACTTC
CDR3aa: CASSEAGSGMGEQYF

v_gene: TRBV7-9
d_gene: NA
abundance: NA
j_gene: TRBJ1-3
CDR3nt: TGTGCCAGCAGCCTTAGCTCTGGAAACACCATATATTTT
CDR3aa: CASSLSSGNTIYF

v_gene: TRBV19
d_gene: NA
abundance: NA
j_gene: TRBJ1-2
CDR3nt: TGTGCCAGTAGATCCGCGGGGGGCGAGGGCTACACCTTC
CDR3aa: CASRSAGGEGYTF

v_gene: TRBV11-2
d_gene: TRBD2
abundance: NA
j_gene: TRBJ2-5
CDR3nt: TGTGCCAGCAGCTCTGTTCACGGGGGGGCCGCAGAGACCCAGTACTTC
CDR3aa: CASSSVHGGAAETQYF

v_gene: TRBV6-5
d_gene: NA
abundance: NA
j_gene: TRBJ1-3
CDR3nt: TGTGCCAGCAGTTACGCGGCGCACTCTGGAAACACCATATATTTT
CDR3aa: CASSYAAHSGNTIYF

v_gene: TRBV5-1
d_gene: TRBD2
abundance: NA
j_gene: TRBJ2-1
CDR3nt: TGCGCCAGCAGCTTGTCTTCGCGGGGGGGACGGGATGAGCAGTTCTTC
CDR3aa: CASSLSSRGGRDEQFF

v_gene: TRBV11-1
d_gene: NA
abundance: few
j_gene: TRBJ2-6
CDR3nt: TGTGCCAGCAGCAACACAGACTCTGGGGCCAACGTCCTGACTTTC
CDR3aa: CASSNTDSGANVLTF

v_gene: TRBV5-4
d_gene: TRBD1
abundance: NA
j_gene: TRBJ1-1
CDR3nt: TGTGCCAGCAGCTTGGGTAGCAGGGGGCGCGTCACTGAAGCTTTCTTT
CDR3aa: CASSLGSRGRVTEAFF

v_gene: TRBV7-2
d_gene: NA
abundance: NA
j_gene: TRBJ1-1
CDR3nt: TGTGCCAGCAGTAAAAGGAGGACGAACACTGAAGCTTTCTTT
CDR3aa: CASSKRRTNTEAFF

v_gene: TRBV4-3
d_gene: NA
abundance: NA
j_gene: TRBJ2-2
CDR3nt: TGCGCCAGCAGCCAAGATTCGGCGAACACCGGGGAGCTGTTTTTT
CDR3aa: CASSQDSANTGELFF

v_gene: TRBV21-1
d_gene: NA
abundance: NA
j_gene: TRBJ2-4
CDR3nt: TGTGCCAGCAGCAAATTCAGGGACAGGGGAACCAAAAACATTCAGTACTTC
CDR3aa: CASSKFRDRGTKNIQYF

v_gene: TRBV10-3
d_gene: NA
abundance: NA
j_gene: TRBJ1-1
CDR3nt: TGTGCCATCAGTGAGTCGGGGCAGGGGACGGAAGCTTTCTTT
CDR3aa: CAISESGQGTEAFF

v_gene: TRBV11-2
d_gene: NA
abundance: NA
j_gene: TRBJ2-7
CDR3nt: TGTGCCAGCAGCTTAGACTTGGTACGAGGGCCTTTCTACGAGCAGTACTTC
CDR3aa: CASSLDLVRGPFYEQYF

v_gene: TRBV7-2
d_gene: TRBD2
abundance: NA
j_gene: TRBJ2-1
CDR3nt: TGTGCCAGCAGCCCCCGGGGCGGGGGGCTCTCGTGGGGTGAGCAGTTCTTC
CDR3aa: CASSPRGGGLSWGEQFF

v_gene: TRBV19
d_gene: NA
abundance: NA
j_gene: TRBJ1-2
CDR3nt: TGTGCCAGTAGTATCCGGGAGTACTATGGCTACACCTTC
CDR3aa: CASSIREYYGYTF

v_gene: TRBV19
d_gene: NA
abundance: once
j_gene: TRBJ2-3
CDR3nt: TGTGCCAGTAGTATCGACAGACCCTCGGATACGCAGTATTTT
CDR3aa: CASSIDRPSDTQYF

v_gene: TRBV4-2
d_gene: TRBD2
abundance: NA
j_gene: TRBJ2-7
CDR3nt: TGTGCCAGCAGCCTCCAATCGACTAGCGGGAGTTACGAGCAGTACTTC
CDR3aa: CASSLQSTSGSYEQYF

v_gene: TRBV7-9
d_gene: NA
abundance: NA
j_gene: TRBJ1-4
CDR3nt: TGTGCCAGCAGCTTAGACAGTTTTGAAAAACTGTTTTTT
CDR3aa: CASSLDSFEKLFF

v_gene: TRBV5-1
d_gene: TRBD1
abundance: NA
j_gene: TRBJ2-5
CDR3nt: TGCGCCAGCAGCTGGGGACACAGGGGACAAGAGACCCAGTACTTC
CDR3aa: CASSWGHRGQETQYF

v_gene: TRBV10-1
d_gene: TRBD2
abundance: NA
j_gene: TRBJ2-1
CDR3nt: TGCGCCAGCAGCGATACTGGGGGACTAGCGTCCTACAATGAGCAGTTCTTC
CDR3aa: CASSDTGGLASYNEQFF

v_gene: TRBV6-5
d_gene: NA
abundance: NA
j_gene: TRBJ1-2
CDR3nt: TGTGCCAGCAGTTACTCGGCCGGGAAGACGGGGGGCTACACCTTC
CDR3aa: CASSYSAGKTGGYTF

v_gene: TRBV5-1
d_gene: TRBD1
abundance: few
j_gene: TRBJ1-2
CDR3nt: TGCGCCAGCAGCTTGGTAGGGGCAGGGGGCCATGGCTACACCTTC
CDR3aa: CASSLVGAGGHGYTF